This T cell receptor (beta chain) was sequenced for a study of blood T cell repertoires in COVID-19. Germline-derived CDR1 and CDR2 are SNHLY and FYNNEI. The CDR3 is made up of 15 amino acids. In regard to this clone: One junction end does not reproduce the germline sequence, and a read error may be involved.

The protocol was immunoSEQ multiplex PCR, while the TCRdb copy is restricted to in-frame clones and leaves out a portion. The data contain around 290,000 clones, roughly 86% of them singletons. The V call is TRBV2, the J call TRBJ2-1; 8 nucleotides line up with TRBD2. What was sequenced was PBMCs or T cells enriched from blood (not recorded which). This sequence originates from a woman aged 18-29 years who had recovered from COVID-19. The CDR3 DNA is TGTGCCAGCACTGAAACTAGCGGCACCTACAATGAGCAGTTCTTC. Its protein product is CASTETSGTYNEQFF. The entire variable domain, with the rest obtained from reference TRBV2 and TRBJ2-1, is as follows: EPEVTQTPSHQVTQMGQEVILRCVPISNHLYFYWYRQILGQKVEFLVSFYNNEISEKSEIFDDQFSVERPDGSNFTLKIRSTKLEDSAMYFCASTETSGTYNEQFFGPGTRLTVL.